This record covers a single T cell receptor beta chain. The sample is drawn from a study of blood T cell repertoires in COVID-19. Whole-study context: The United States, Italy and Spain supplied acute and convalescent COVID-19 samples. The analysed material was cDNA or gDNA that came from T cells, B-cell-depleted T cells, or PBMCs.

It was during active infection that Seattle patients were enrolled and then longitudinally followed. Original data processing: Amplification from reference gene primers served as the basis for estimated nucleated cell counts. Sequencing was performed with immunoSEQ multiplex PCR; in TCRdb, only in-frame clones are kept and a portion is missing. V and J calls and clone size follow that table, whereas D and trimming were derived from the DNA. The table records fewer than 140,000 clones, roughly four fifths of them present only once. CDR3 length equals 12 residues. The germline V gene encodes CDR1 SEHNR and CDR2 FQNEAQ (reference sequence). V gave up 3 bases and J gave up 11 bases, with 8 bases separating them.

The chain has TRBV7-9 and TRBJ1-6; unclear D gene. The clonotype comes from a man at least 80 years old with COVID-19, enrolled during active disease. Material for sequencing was peripheral blood. The CDR3 reads CASSFTGTPLHF. The CDR3 DNA sequence: TGTGCCAGCAGCTTCACCGGGACACCCCTCCACTTT.